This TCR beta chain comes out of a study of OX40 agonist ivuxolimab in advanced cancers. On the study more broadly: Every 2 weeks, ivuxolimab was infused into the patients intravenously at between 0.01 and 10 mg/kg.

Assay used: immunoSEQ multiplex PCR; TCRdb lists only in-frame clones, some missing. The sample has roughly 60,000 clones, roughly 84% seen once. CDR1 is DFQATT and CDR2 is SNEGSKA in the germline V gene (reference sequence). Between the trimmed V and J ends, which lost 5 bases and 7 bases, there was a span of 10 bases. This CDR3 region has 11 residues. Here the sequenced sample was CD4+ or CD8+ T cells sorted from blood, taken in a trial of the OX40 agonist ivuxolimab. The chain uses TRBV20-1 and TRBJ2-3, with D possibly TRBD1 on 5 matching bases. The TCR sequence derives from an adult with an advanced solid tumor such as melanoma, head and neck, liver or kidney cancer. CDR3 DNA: TGCAGTGCTGTTCAGGGCTATACGCAGTATTTT. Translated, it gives CSAVQGYTQYF.